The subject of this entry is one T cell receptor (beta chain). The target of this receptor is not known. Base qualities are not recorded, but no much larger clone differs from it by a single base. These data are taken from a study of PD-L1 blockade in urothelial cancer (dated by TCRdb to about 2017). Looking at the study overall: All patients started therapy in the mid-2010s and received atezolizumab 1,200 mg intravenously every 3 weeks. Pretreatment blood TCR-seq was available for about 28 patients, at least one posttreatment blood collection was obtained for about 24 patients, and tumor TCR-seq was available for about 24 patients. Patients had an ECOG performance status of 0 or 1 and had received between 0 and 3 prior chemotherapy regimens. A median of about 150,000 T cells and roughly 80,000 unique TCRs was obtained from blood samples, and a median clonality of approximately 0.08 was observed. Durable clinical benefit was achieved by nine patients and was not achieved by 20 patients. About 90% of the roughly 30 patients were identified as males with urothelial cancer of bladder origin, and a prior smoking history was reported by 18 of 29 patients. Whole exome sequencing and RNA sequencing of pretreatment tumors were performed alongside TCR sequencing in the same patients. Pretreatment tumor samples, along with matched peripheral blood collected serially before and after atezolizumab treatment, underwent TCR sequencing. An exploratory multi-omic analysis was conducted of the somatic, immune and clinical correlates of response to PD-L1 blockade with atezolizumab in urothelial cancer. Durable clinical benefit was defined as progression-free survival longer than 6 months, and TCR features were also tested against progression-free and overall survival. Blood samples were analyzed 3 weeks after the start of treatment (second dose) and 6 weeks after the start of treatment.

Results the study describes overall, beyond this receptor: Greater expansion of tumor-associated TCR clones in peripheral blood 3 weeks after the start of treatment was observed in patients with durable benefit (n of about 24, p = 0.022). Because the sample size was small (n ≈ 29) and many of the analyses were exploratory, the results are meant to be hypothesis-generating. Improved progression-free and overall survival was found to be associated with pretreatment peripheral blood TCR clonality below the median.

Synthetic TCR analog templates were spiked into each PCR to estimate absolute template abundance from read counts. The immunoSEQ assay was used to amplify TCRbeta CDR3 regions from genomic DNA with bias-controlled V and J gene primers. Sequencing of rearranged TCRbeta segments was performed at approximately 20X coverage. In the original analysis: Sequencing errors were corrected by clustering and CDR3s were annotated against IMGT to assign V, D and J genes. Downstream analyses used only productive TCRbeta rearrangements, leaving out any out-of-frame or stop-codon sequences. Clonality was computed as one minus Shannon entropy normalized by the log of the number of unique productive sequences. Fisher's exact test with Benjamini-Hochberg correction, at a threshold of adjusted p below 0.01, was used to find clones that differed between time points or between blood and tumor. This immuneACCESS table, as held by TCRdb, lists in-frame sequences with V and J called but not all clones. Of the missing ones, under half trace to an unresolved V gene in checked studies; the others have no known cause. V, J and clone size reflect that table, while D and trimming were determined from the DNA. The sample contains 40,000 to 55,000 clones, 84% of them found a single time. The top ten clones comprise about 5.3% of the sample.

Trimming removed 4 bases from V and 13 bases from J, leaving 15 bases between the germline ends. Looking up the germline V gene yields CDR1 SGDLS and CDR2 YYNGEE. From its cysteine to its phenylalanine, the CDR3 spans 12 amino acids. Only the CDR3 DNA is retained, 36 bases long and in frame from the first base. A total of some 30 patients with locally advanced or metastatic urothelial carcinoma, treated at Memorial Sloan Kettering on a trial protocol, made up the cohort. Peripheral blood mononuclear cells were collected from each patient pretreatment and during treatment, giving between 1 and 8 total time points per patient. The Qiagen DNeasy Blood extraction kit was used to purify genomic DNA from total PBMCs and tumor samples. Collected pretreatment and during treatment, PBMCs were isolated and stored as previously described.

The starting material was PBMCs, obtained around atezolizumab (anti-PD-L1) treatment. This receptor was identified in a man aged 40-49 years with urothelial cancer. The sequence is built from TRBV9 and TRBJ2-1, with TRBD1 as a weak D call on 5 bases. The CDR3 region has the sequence CASSSREGAQFF. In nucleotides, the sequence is TGTGCCAGCAGCTCTAGGGAAGGGGCACAGTTCTTC.